A single sample is the source of the 25 T cell receptor beta chains below, sequenced in a study of blood T cell repertoires in COVID-19 (dated by TCRdb to about 2020). Library preparation employed the immunoSEQ multiplex PCR assay. TCRdb provides this immuneACCESS table in a form limited to in-frame rearrangements. Some clones are lacking; in checked studies, under half of them reflect an unresolved V gene, and why the rest are absent is not known. The table for this sample lists approximately 220,000 clones; roughly 80% of them were counted only once. The ten largest account for 3% of the sample. The specimen was peripheral blood. The receptors were gathered from a young woman who had recovered from COVID-19.

This clone came up a few times. The J gene is TRBJ1-1, the V gene TRBV25-1; D remains ambiguous. Germline CDR1 is MGHDK and CDR2 is SYGVNS. There are 13 residues in the CDR3. The ends were cut back, 1 base at V and 11 bases at J, with 14 bases in the middle. The CDR3 bases are TGTGCCAGCAGTGAATCCCTTAGAGGGAGGGCTTTCTTT. Its translation is CASSESLRGRAFF.

CDR3 residues: CASSLIPGQGTNEKLFF. As DNA, the CDR3 is TGCGCCAGCAGCTTAATACCGGGACAGGGGACTAATGAAAAACTGTTTTTT. The chain joins TRBV5-1 to TRBJ1-4; the match to TRBD1 covers 10 bases. The CDR3 runs to 17 residues. V dropped 2 bases and J dropped 2; count of bases not matched to a gene: 6. Germline loops: CDR1 SGHRS, CDR2 YFSETQ.

This clone was recorded only once. The chain carries TRBV28 and TRBJ2-5; no clear D gene. The CDR3 covers 12 residues. V lost 6 bases to trimming and J lost 4 bases, with 9 bases between them. Germline CDR1 reads MDHEN; CDR2 reads SYDVKM. The CDR3: CASSLYVETQYF. The CDR3 DNA reads TGTGCCAGCAGCCTATACGTAGAGACCCAGTACTTC.

This chain connects TRBV6-1 to TRBJ2-5; D possibly corresponds to TRBD1 (6 bases). The CDR3 sequence is 15 residues long. Germline values: CDR1 MNHNS, CDR2 SASEGT. V gave up 2 bases and J gave up 2 bases, with 12 bases separating them. CDR3 DNA: TGTGCCAGCAGTGAAAGAGGACAGAATCAAGAGACCCAGTACTTC. Protein: CASSERGQNQETQYF.

The CDR3 DNA is TGTGCCAGCAGCCAAGTGACTAGCGGGAGATTAGGTACTGTCGAGGAGACCCAGTACTTC. The encoded protein is CASSQVTSGRLGTVEETQYF. The V and J genes are TRBV3-1 (or the pseudogene TRBV3-2) and TRBJ2-5, with 12 bases fitting TRBD2. V trimming: 1 base; J trimming: 5 bases; junction bases outside the gene matches: 17. Germline CDR1 reads LGHDT; CDR2 reads YNNKEL (reference sequence). The CDR3 is 20 amino acids.

The rearrangement links TRBV5-1 to TRBJ2-6; D call uncertain. Germline-derived CDR1 and CDR2 are SGHRS and YFSETQ. The length of the CDR3 is 15 residues. Between the trimmed V and J ends, which lost 3 bases and 2 bases, there was a span of 9 bases. In nucleotides, the CDR3 is TGCGCCAGCAGCTCGACACCAACTGGGGCCAACGTCCTGACTTTC. This gives the protein CASSSTPTGANVLTF. The full variable domain, with the rest looked up from reference TRBV5-1 and TRBJ2-6, is KAGVTQTPRYLIKTRGQQVTLSCSPISGHRSVSWYQQTPGQGLQFLFEYFSETQRNKGNFPGRFSGRQFSNSRSEMNVSTLELGDSALYLCASSSTPTGANVLTFGAGSRLTVL.

The gene calls are TRBV4-2 and TRBJ2-5; 7 bases map to TRBD1. The CDR3 covers 15 residues. V shed 6 bases, J shed 2 bases, and the junction held 9 bases outside the gene matches. Per the germline V gene, CDR1 is LGHNA and CDR2 is YNFKEQ. The CDR3 DNA is TGTGCCAGCAGAATCACGCAGGGGGTTCAAGAGACCCAGTACTTC. Protein product: CASRITQGVQETQYF.

This clone occurred a few times. The chain recombines TRBV27 with TRBJ1-2; D might be TRBD1 (5 bases). The CDR3 length is 15 residues. The V end was cut by 6 bases, the J end by 5 bases, with 19 bases between. The germline V gene has CDR1 MNHEY and CDR2 SMNVEV (reference sequence). The CDR3 region has the DNA TGTGCCAGCAGCCCATCCAGGGTTATTGTATATGGCTACACCTTC. Amino acids: CASSPSRVIVYGYTF.

The genes are TRBV10-2 and TRBJ1-1, with a weak D call TRBD1 (6 bases). Per the germline V gene, CDR1 is WSHSY and CDR2 is SAAADI. The CDR3 covers 13 residues. V shed 0 bases and J shed 10 bases, with 12 bases lying between them. CDR3 sequence: CASSESMGAPAFF. DNA for the CDR3: TGCGCCAGCAGTGAGTCGATGGGGGCACCAGCTTTCTTT.

The chain joins TRBV5-1 to TRBJ2-7; maybe TRBD1 (6 bases). This CDR3 is 18 amino acids long. Deletions cut 0 bases from V and 2 bases from J, with 21 bases between. The germline CDR1 and CDR2 sequences are SGHRS and YFSETQ. DNA of the CDR3: TGCGCCAGCAGCTTGGAGTGGACAGCGACCACCCTGACCTACGAGCAGTACTTC. It is translated as CASSLEWTATTLTYEQYF.

The gene calls are TRBV28 and TRBJ2-7; D may be TRBD2 (5 bases). V was trimmed by 2 bases and J by 3 bases, leaving 11 bases between them. Germline CDR1 reads MDHEN; CDR2 reads SYDVKM. The CDR3 covers 14 residues. The CDR3 DNA reads TGTGCCAGCAGTTTAGGAGGAAACCTCTACGAGCAGTACTTC. Protein sequence: CASSLGGNLYEQYF.

The V call is TRBV6-1, the J call TRBJ1-5; a weak D match, TRBD1 (6 bases). V was shortened by 0 bases and J by 7 bases, with 7 bases between the two germline ends. The CDR3 totals 13 residues. Germline CDR1 MNHNS, CDR2 SASEGT. This chain's CDR3 is CASSEAQGQPQHF. CDR3 coding DNA: TGTGCCAGCAGTGAAGCGCAGGGGCAGCCCCAGCATTTT.

This chain's CDR3 is CASSKRDGLLDEQFF. The CDR3 DNA follows: TGTGCCAGCAGTAAGCGGGATGGGTTGTTGGATGAGCAGTTCTTC. The gene calls are TRBV28 and TRBJ2-1, with 7 bases that match TRBD2. Germline-derived CDR1 and CDR2 are MDHEN and SYDVKM. Unmatched junction bases numbered 12, after V lost 5 bases and J lost 8 bases. This CDR3 has 15 residues.

The J gene is TRBJ2-7, the V gene TRBV30; TRBD1 matches at 9 bases. Unmatched junction bases numbered 3, after V lost 3 bases and J lost 3 bases. The CDR3 runs to 13 residues. CDR1 and CDR2 from the germline V gene are GTSNPN and SVGIG (reference sequence). The CDR3 DNA reads as TGTGCCTGGAGCGACAGGGGGGACTACGAGCAGTACTTC. Encoded protein: CAWSDRGDYEQYF.

The CDR3 DNA is TGTGCCAGCAGCCAAGGGGGGGTCGGCTATGGCTACACCTTC. Encoded protein: CASSQGGVGYGYTF. V and J are TRBV4-2 and TRBJ1-2, with D maybe TRBD1 (5 bases). V was shortened by 1 base and J by 4 bases, with 10 bases between the two germline ends. The CDR3 is 14 amino acids. Germline CDR1 and CDR2: LGHNA and YNFKEQ.

The genes are TRBV7-9 and TRBJ1-4, with a possible D match to TRBD1 (5 bases). V shed 4 bases and J shed 3 bases, with 15 bases lying between them. The CDR3 is 16 residues long. Germline values: CDR1 SEHNR, CDR2 FQNEAQ (reference sequence). The CDR3: CASSSRGGAANEKLFF. The DNA for the CDR3 is TGTGCCAGCAGCTCCCGGGGGGGAGCAGCTAATGAAAAACTGTTTTTT. The variable domain in full, completed from reference TRBV7-9 and TRBJ1-4, reads DTGVSQNPRHKITKRGQNVTFRCDPISEHNRLYWYRQTLGQGPEFLTYFQNEAQLEKSRLLSDRFSAERPKGSFSTLEIQRTEQGDSAMYLCASSSRGGAANEKLFFGSGTQLSVL.

The gene calls are TRBV23-1 and TRBJ2-7, with D unresolved. TRBV23-1 is sorted into the ORF group, with uncertain function. V was shortened by 0 bases and J by 0 bases, with 24 bases between the two germline ends. The CDR3 contains 20 residues. The CDR3: CASSQSGPSAEITSSYEQYF. The CDR3 coding sequence is TGCGCCAGCAGTCAATCGGGCCCGTCGGCCGAAATCACCAGCTCCTACGAGCAGTACTTC.

The chain combines TRBV10-3 with TRBJ2-7, with TRBD2 as a possible D gene (5 bases). The V end lost 0 bases, the J end lost 2 bases, and 11 bases lay between the germline ends. The V gene's germline CDR1 is ENHRY and CDR2 SYGVKD. The CDR3 totals 15 residues. The CDR3, as DNA: TGTGCCATCAGTGAGTCTGGGGAGACAACCTACGAGCAGTACTTC. It translates to CAISESGETTYEQYF.

This clone came up once. The J gene is TRBJ2-7, the V gene TRBV11-2; D gene uncertain. The CDR3 contains 15 residues. The germline CDR1 and CDR2 sequences are SGHAT and FQNNGV. Trimming took off 0 bases at V and 3 bases at J, with 12 bases between the two ends. The CDR3 DNA follows: TGTGCCAGCAGCTTAGATCAGGTACAAAACTACGAGCAGTACTTC. Its translation: CASSLDQVQNYEQYF.

In this sample, this clone turned up a few times. The V and J genes are TRBV2 and TRBJ1-2, with D possibly being TRBD1 (6 bases). The CDR3 loop spans 13 amino acids. Germline CDR1 and CDR2: SNHLY and FYNNEI. The V end lost 5 bases, the J end lost 2 bases, and 9 bases lay between the germline ends. This CDR3 reads CASSRDTNYGYTF. The CDR3 DNA reads TGTGCCAGCAGTCGGGACACCAACTATGGCTACACCTTC.

The chain uses TRBV30 and TRBJ1-6, with D possibly being TRBD1 (5 bases). Germline CDR1 GTSNPN, CDR2 SVGIG (reference sequence). V was pared by 3 bases and J by 6 bases, with 15 bases between. This CDR3 has 15 amino acids. DNA for the CDR3: TGTGCCTGGAGCACCTCGGACACAATTAATTCACCCCTCCACTTT. It is translated as CAWSTSDTINSPLHF.

The chain has TRBV5-1 and TRBJ2-7; TRBD1 aligns across 7 bases. V was clipped by 4 bases and J by 2 bases; unmatched bases: 6. The CDR3 is made up of 14 amino acids. CDR1 and CDR2 (germline): SGHRS, YFSETQ. DNA of the CDR3: TGCGCCAGCAGCCAACAGGGGTTCACCTACGAGCAGTACTTC. This gives the protein CASSQQGFTYEQYF.

The chain couples TRBV6-4 to TRBJ2-1; the match to TRBD2 covers 8 bases. The CDR3 has 15 amino acids. Trimming cost V 8 bases and J 4 bases; bases outside gene matches: 10. Looked up from germline, CDR1 is MRHNA and CDR2 is SNTAGT. The CDR3 DNA reads TGTGCCAGCCCTGGCCTAGCGGGCGATTACAATGAGCAGTTCTTC. It translates to CASPGLAGDYNEQFF.

The V call is TRBV6-5, the J call TRBJ1-4, with 7 bases lining up with TRBD1. The length of the CDR3 is 14 residues. Germline trimming cut 6 bases from V and 6 bases from J; bases unmatched to any gene: 7. CDR1 MNHEY and CDR2 SVGAGI come from the germline V gene. The CDR3 here is CASREGQWDEKLFF. CDR3 nucleotides: TGTGCCAGCAGGGAGGGACAGTGGGATGAAAAACTGTTTTTT.

This clone was seen just once. The chain links TRBV6-2 or TRBV6-3 to TRBJ2-3; D is perhaps TRBD1 (6 bases). V dropped 5 bases and J dropped 4 bases, with 19 bases sitting between them. CDR3 size: 16 residues. Germline V gene lookup returns CDR1 MNHEY and CDR2 SVGEGT. CDR3 sequence reads: CASSPPGQPISDTQYF. The CDR3 bases are TGTGCCAGCAGTCCGCCGGGACAACCGATATCAGATACGCAGTATTTT.